Presented here are 18 T cell receptor beta chains from one specimen sequenced in a study of blood T cell repertoires in COVID-19 (dated by TCRdb to between 2020 and 2021). The library was made by the immunoSEQ multiplex PCR assay. The clones in this table, taken by TCRdb from immuneACCESS, are in-frame only. Not every clone is retained; where verified, under half of the shortfall comes from an unresolved V gene, and the cause of the rest is unknown. Within this sample are under 200,000 clones, with over 80% of them counted one time only. The top ten constitute roughly 9.1% of the sample. The specimen sequenced was peripheral blood. These receptors all come from an elderly woman with active or convalescent COVID-19.

This chain links TRBV6-1 with TRBJ1-5; D is uncertain. The CDR3 runs 19 residues. Germline V gene lookup returns CDR1 MNHNS and CDR2 SASEGT. Trimming took off 2 bases at V and 2 bases at J, with 22 bases between the two ends. The CDR3 here is CASSERPPGRPGGNQPQHF. The CDR3 region has the DNA TGTGCCAGCAGTGAAAGGCCCCCAGGTCGCCCCGGGGGCAATCAGCCCCAGCATTTT.

The chain is built from TRBV6-2 or TRBV6-3 and TRBJ1-5; a possible D gene is TRBD1 (5 bases). V lost 2 bases, J lost 1 base, and 12 bases lay in between. The length of the CDR3 is 16 residues. Germline V gene sequence: CDR1 MNHEY, CDR2 SVGEGT. The CDR3 DNA follows: TGTGCCAGCAGTTACCAGGACACCAGAAGCAATCAGCCCCAGCATTTT. It codes for CASSYQDTRSNQPQHF.

This clone was detected only a few times. The chain has TRBV6-5 and TRBJ1-4; D unclear. Germline assignment: CDR1 MNHEY and CDR2 SVGAGI. The CDR3 consists of 14 residues. V was clipped by 6 bases and J by 6 bases, with 14 bases between them. The CDR3 loop is CASRRPARDEKLFF. The CDR3 DNA reads TGTGCCAGCAGACGCCCCGCCCGGGATGAAAAACTGTTTTTT.

CDR3 nucleotides: TGTGCCAGCAGGGGGACAGGGGGAATATTTGGCTACACCTTC. It specifies CASRGTGGIFGYTF. The chain links TRBV6-5 to TRBJ1-2, with 11 bases aligning to TRBD1. This CDR3 region has 14 residues. The V gene end was trimmed by 6 bases and the J gene end by 7 bases; junction bases not matched to a gene: 7. From germline, CDR1 is MNHEY and CDR2 SVGAGI.

The V and J genes are TRBV7-2 and TRBJ2-1, with 7 bases identical to TRBD2. Germline V gives CDR1 SGHTA, CDR2 FQGNSA. Losses at the gene ends were 5 bases for V and 9 bases for J; bases not matched to a gene: 7. The CDR3 contains 13 residues. The DNA of the CDR3 is TGTGCCAGCAGCGTTCTGGGGGAGGGTGAGCAGTTCTTC. Residues: CASSVLGEGEQFF.

This clone was detected only once. V is TRBV6-1 and J is TRBJ1-1, with a weak D call TRBD1 (6 bases). The V gene lost 4 bases and the J gene lost 1 base, with 16 bases spanning the gap. This CDR3 region has 16 residues. Germline lookup yields CDR1 MNHNS and CDR2 SASEGT. The CDR3 DNA is TGTGCCAGCAGTGCTCTTGTCAGGGGAAAGAACACTGAAGCTTTCTTT. Protein: CASSALVRGKNTEAFF.

This chain connects TRBV6-5 to TRBJ1-6; 9 bases fit TRBD1. CDR3 size: 15 residues. Germline lookup yields CDR1 MNHEY and CDR2 SVGAGI. The V and J ends lost 8 bases and 7 bases, in that order; junction bases with no gene match: 9. The CDR3 loop is CASRKTGGGNSPLHF. The CDR3 DNA reads as TGTGCCAGCCGCAAGACAGGGGGTGGAAATTCACCCCTCCACTTT.

This clone occurred a few times. The chain links TRBV27 to TRBJ1-1, with a tentative D call TRBD1 (5 bases). In germline, CDR1 is MNHEY, CDR2 SMNVEV (reference sequence). The CDR3 is made up of 16 amino acids. Trimming took off 0 bases at V and 2 bases at J, with 13 bases between the two ends. The CDR3: CASSLSDSLFNTEAFF. For the CDR3, the DNA is TGTGCCAGCAGTTTATCCGACAGCCTTTTCAACACTGAAGCTTTCTTT.

This chain uses TRBV29-1 with TRBJ2-5; D perhaps matches TRBD1 (5 bases). This CDR3 is 11 amino acids long. V lost 7 bases and J lost 0, with 6 bases in between. Germline V gene sequence: CDR1 SQVTM, CDR2 ANQGSEA. DNA of the CDR3: TGCAGCGCCAGGGACCAAGAGACCCAGTACTTC. It specifies CSARDQETQYF.

This sequence joins TRBV10-1 and TRBJ1-1, with a weak D call TRBD1 (5 bases). Germline CDR1 is WNHNN and CDR2 is SYGVQD (reference sequence). V lost 6 bases and J lost 0, with 11 bases in between. This CDR3 is built from 14 residues. This CDR3 reads CASRPAGLNTEAFF. DNA of the CDR3: TGCGCCAGCAGACCCGCAGGGTTGAACACTGAAGCTTTCTTT.

The V call is TRBV18, the J call TRBJ1-6, with a possible D match to TRBD1 (5 bases). V was pared by 1 base and J by 13 bases, with 20 bases between. The V gene's germline CDR1 is KGHSH and CDR2 LQKENI. The CDR3 has 16 amino acids. For the CDR3, the DNA is TGTGCCAGCTCACCACTTTCCGGGCAGGGTGGATTCCCCCTCCACTTT. Amino acid sequence: CASSPLSGQGGFPLHF.

The J gene is TRBJ1-5, the V gene TRBV19; the match to TRBD1 covers 7 bases. This CDR3 is 14 amino acids long. V was pared by 6 bases and J by 4 bases, with 6 bases of the junction left unmatched. Germline CDR1 LNHDA, CDR2 SQIVND (reference sequence). The CDR3: CASRWGQQNQPQHF. The DNA for the CDR3 is TGTGCCAGTAGATGGGGACAGCAGAATCAGCCCCAGCATTTT.

This clone was seen a single time. V and J are TRBV10-2 and TRBJ1-1; D is possibly TRBD1 (6 bases). The CDR3 has 13 amino acids. Looked up from germline, CDR1 is WSHSY and CDR2 is SAAADI. Trimming stripped 3 bases from V and 10 bases from J, with 15 bases between. CDR3: CASSDPRGNSAFF. CDR3 in DNA: TGCGCCAGCAGTGACCCGAGGGGGAATTCAGCTTTCTTT.

The V gene is TRBV5-5, the J gene TRBJ1-1; perhaps TRBD1 as D (5 bases). The CDR3 is 14 amino acids. The germline V and J ends were trimmed by 4 bases and 3 bases, with 13 bases remaining between them. Germline lookup yields CDR1 SGHKS and CDR2 YYEKEE (reference sequence). The CDR3 coding sequence is TGTGCCAGCAGCCTCAGGGAAAGGGACACTGAAGCTTTCTTT. It specifies CASSLRERDTEAFF.

Regarding this clone: Other DNA variants within this sample encode the same CDR3. The chain has TRBV7-2 and TRBJ1-4; D remains ambiguous. Germline V gene lookup returns CDR1 SGHTA and CDR2 FQGNSA. Trimming took 1 base from V and 7 from J, leaving 7 bases between them. This CDR3 region has 13 residues. CDR3 DNA: TGTGCCAGCAGCTTAGGGCGGGGTGAAAAACTGTTTTTT. This codes for CASSLGRGEKLFF.

The CDR3 coding sequence is TGTGCCAGCAGCTTAGGGTCCTCCGGACAGGCCACCGGGGAGCTGTTTTTT. The encoded protein is CASSLGSSGQATGELFF. The chain employs TRBV11-3 and TRBJ2-2; TRBD1 matches 7 bases. Trimming cost V 1 base and J 4 bases; bases outside gene matches: 9. CDR3 length: 17 amino acids. Germline CDR1 and CDR2: SGHNT and YENEEA.

The chain is built from TRBV27 and TRBJ2-7, with D possibly TRBD2 on 7 matching bases. The V end lost 0 bases, the J end lost 5 bases, and 11 bases lay between the germline ends. The CDR3 extends over 14 amino acids. Germline CDR1 MNHEY, CDR2 SMNVEV (reference sequence). The CDR3 reads CASSLSGGGNEQYF. CDR3 bases: TGTGCCAGCAGTTTATCGGGAGGGGGAAACGAGCAGTACTTC.

J is TRBJ2-7 and V is TRBV10-3; no reliable D call. This CDR3 is 12 amino acids long. The germline V gene has CDR1 ENHRY and CDR2 SYGVKD. CDR3 sequence reads: CATTPGVYEQYF. The DNA for the CDR3 is TGTGCTACCACCCCTGGAGTCTACGAGCAGTACTTC.